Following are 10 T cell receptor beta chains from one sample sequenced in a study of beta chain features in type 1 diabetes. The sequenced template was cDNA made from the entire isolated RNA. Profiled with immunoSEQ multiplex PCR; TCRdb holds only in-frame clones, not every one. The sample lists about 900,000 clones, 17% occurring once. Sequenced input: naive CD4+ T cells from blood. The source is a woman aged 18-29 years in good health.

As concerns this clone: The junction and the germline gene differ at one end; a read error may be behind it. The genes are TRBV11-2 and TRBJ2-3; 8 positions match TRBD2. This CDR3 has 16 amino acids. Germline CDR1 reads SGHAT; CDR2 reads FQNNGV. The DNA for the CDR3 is TGTGTCAGCAGCTTCCCTGGCGGGAGGACCACAGATACGCAGTATTTT. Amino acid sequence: CVSSFPGGRTTDTQYF.

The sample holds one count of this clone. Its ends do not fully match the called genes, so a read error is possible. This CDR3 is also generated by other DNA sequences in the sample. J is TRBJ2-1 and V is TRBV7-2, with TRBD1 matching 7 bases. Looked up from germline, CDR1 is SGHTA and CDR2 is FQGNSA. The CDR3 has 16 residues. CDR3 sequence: CASSRTGANSYNEQFF. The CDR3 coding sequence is TGTGCCAGCAGCCGTACAGGGGCCAACTCCTACAATGAGCAATTCTTC.

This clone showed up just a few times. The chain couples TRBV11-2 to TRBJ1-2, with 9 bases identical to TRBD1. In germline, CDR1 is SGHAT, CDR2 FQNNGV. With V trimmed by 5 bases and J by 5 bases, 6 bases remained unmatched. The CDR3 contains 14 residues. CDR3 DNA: TGTGCCAGCAGCCGTACTGGACAGGGGTATGGCTACACCTTC. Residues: CASSRTGQGYGYTF.

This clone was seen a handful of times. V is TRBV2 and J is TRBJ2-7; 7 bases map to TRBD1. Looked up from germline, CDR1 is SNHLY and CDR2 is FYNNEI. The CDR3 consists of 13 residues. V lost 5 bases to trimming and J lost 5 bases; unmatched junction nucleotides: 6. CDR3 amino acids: CASSRQGFHEQYF. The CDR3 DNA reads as TGTGCCAGCAGTCGACAGGGATTTCACGAGCAGTACTTC. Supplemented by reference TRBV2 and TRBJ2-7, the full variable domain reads EPEVTQTPSHQVTQMGQEVILRCVPISNHLYFYWYRQILGQKVEFLVSFYNNEISEKSEIFDDQFSVERPDGSNFTLKIRSTKLEDSAMYFCASSRQGFHEQYFGPGTRLTVT.

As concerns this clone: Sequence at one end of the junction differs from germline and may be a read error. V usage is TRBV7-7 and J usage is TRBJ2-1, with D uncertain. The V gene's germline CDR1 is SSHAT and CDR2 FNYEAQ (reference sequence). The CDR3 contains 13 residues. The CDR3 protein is CASSLDEVNEQFF. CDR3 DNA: TGTGCTAGCAGCTTAGATGAGGTCAATGAGCAGTTCTTC.

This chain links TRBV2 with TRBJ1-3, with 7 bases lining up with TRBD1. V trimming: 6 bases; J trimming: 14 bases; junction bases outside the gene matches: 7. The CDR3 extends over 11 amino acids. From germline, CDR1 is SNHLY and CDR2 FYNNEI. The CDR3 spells CASSYRGPLYF. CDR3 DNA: TGTGCCAGCAGCTACAGGGGCCCACTATATTTT.

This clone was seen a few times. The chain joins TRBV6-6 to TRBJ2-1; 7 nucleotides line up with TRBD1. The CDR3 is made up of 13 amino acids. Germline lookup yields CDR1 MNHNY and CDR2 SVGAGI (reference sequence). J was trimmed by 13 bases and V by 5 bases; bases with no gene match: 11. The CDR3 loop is CASSPRTGTNQFF. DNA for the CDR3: TGTGCCAGCAGTCCCCGGACAGGAACAAATCAGTTCTTC.

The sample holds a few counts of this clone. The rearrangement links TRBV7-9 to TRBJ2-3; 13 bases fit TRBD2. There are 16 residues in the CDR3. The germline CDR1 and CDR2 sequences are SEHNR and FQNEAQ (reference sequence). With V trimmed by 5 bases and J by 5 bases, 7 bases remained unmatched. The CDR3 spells CASSPGTSGMKDTQYF. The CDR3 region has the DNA TGTGCCAGCAGCCCAGGGACTAGCGGGATGAAAGATACGCAGTATTTT.

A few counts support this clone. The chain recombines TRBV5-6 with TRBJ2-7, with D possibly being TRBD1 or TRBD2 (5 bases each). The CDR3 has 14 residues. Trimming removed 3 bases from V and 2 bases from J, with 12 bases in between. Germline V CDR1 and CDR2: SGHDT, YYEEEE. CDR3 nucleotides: TGTGCCAGCAGCTCCGCTGGGGACGCCTACGAGCAGTACTTC. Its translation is CASSSAGDAYEQYF. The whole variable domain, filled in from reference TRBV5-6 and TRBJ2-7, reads DAGVTQSPTHLIKTRGQQVTLRCSPKSGHDTVSWYQQALGQGPQFIFQYYEEEERQRGNFPDRFSGHQFPNYSSELNVNALLLGDSALYLCASSSAGDAYEQYFGPGTRLTVT.

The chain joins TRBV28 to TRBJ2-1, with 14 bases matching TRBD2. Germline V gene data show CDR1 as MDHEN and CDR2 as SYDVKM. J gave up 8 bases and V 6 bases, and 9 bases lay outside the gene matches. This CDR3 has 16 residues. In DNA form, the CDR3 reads TGTGCCAGCAGCCTCCGACTAGCGGGAGGGGGGCATGAGCAGTTCTTC. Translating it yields CASSLRLAGGGHEQFF.